The 10 T cell receptor beta chains presented below share a single source sample, sequenced in a study of radiation and T cells in renal cell carcinoma. Indicated time point: baseline pretreatment blood. As to treatment: 15 Gy SBRT to primary tumor, nephrectomy 4 weeks later. Generated by immunoSEQ multiplex PCR, the TCRdb table keeps only in-frame clones and is missing some. This table holds 95,000 to 150,000 clones, roughly 80% found once. The sequencing here drew on blood, taken from a patient whose treatment included radiotherapy and nephrectomy. The receptor set was obtained from a woman aged 55-70 years with renal cell carcinoma.

CDR3 coding DNA: TGTGCCAGCAGCTCTTCGCTTAGGGGCACAGATACGCAGTATTTT. This encodes CASSSSLRGTDTQYF. The V call is TRBV11-2, the J call TRBJ2-3; D call uncertain. Deletions cut 4 bases from V and 1 base from J, with 12 bases between. The germline CDR1 and CDR2 sequences are SGHAT and FQNNGV. This CDR3 is built from 15 residues.

The chain is built from TRBV10-1 and TRBJ2-3; unclear D gene. The CDR3 covers 14 residues. Trimming cost V 3 bases and J 2 bases, with 9 bases left between them. Per germline, CDR1 WNHNN and CDR2 SYGVQD (reference sequence). Here the CDR3 reads CASSERQYTDTQYF. In DNA, the CDR3 is TGCGCCAGCAGTGAAAGGCAGTACACAGATACGCAGTATTTT.

The J gene is TRBJ1-5, the V gene TRBV14; D is unresolved. V shed 2 bases and J shed 8 bases, with 10 bases lying between them. The germline CDR1 and CDR2 sequences are SGHDN and FVKESK. This CDR3 spans 13 amino acids. The CDR3 reads CASSQYLGEPQHF. The CDR3, as DNA: TGTGCCAGCAGCCAATATCTTGGAGAGCCCCAGCATTTT.

This chain connects TRBV5-4 to TRBJ2-3; D gene unclear. Per the germline V gene, CDR1 is SGHNT and CDR2 is YYREEE (reference sequence). This CDR3 contains 13 residues. Trimming took 4 bases from V and 0 from J, leaving 6 bases between them. As DNA, the CDR3 is TGTGCCAGCAGCCAAACTAGCACAGATACGCAGTATTTT. Protein product: CASSQTSTDTQYF.

This rearrangement joins TRBV7-2 to TRBJ2-7; D call uncertain. Trimming took 2 bases from V and 7 from J, leaving 15 bases between them. The germline CDR1 and CDR2 sequences are SGHTA and FQGNSA. The CDR3 spans 14 residues. Here the CDR3 DNA reads TGTGCCAGCAGCTTAACGGGCATCCCGAGGGAGCAGTACTTC. It encodes CASSLTGIPREQYF.

The chain links TRBV19 to TRBJ2-7; 9 bases map to TRBD1. Germline lookup yields CDR1 LNHDA and CDR2 SQIVND (reference sequence). V dropped 6 bases and J dropped 4; count of bases not matched to a gene: 7. The CDR3 contains 14 residues. The chain's CDR3 is CASSGQGRGYEQYF. DNA for the CDR3: TGTGCCAGTAGCGGACAGGGGAGAGGATACGAGCAGTACTTC.

This clone was observed a single time. The chain combines TRBV9 with TRBJ1-1; D remains unclear. Germline V gene sequence: CDR1 SGDLS, CDR2 YYNGEE. CDR3 length: 17 residues. Between the trimmed V and J ends, which lost 0 bases and 0 bases, there was a span of 15 bases. The CDR3 spells CASSVGTETLMNTEAFF. Here the CDR3 DNA reads TGTGCCAGCAGCGTAGGGACGGAAACCCTTATGAACACTGAAGCTTTCTTT.

This chain links TRBV29-1 with TRBJ1-1, with no clear D. V was clipped by 7 bases and J by 4 bases, with 10 bases between them. This CDR3 is 11 amino acids long. CDR1 and CDR2 from the germline V gene are SQVTM and ANQGSEA. CDR3 protein: CSASPGTEAFF. The CDR3 DNA sequence: TGCAGCGCCTCCCCCGGCACTGAAGCTTTCTTT.

The V gene is TRBV2, the J gene TRBJ1-2; no clear D gene. The CDR3 has 11 residues. Trimming shortened V by 9 bases and J by 8 bases, and 13 bases separated the two germline ends. Germline CDR1 is SNHLY and CDR2 is FYNNEI. CDR3 sequence (DNA): TGTGCCAGTACTCCGAATAGGGGCTACACCTTC. Translated, it gives CASTPNRGYTF.

The chain joins TRBV12-5 to TRBJ2-2; the D gene is possibly TRBD1 (6 bases). CDR1 is LGHNT and CDR2 is FRNRAP in the germline V gene. V lost 2 bases to trimming and J lost 7 bases, with 17 bases between them. The CDR3 loop spans 16 amino acids. The CDR3 DNA reads as TGTGCTAGTGGTTTGAACCTTCAGGGGTACGACGGGGAGCTGTTTTTT. Protein: CASGLNLQGYDGELFF.